Listed here are 25 T cell receptor beta chains from one sample, sequenced in a study of CXCR3-negative and CXCR3-positive naive CD8 T cells. Study-level findings and limits: Higher TRB CDR3 hydrophobicity marked CXCR3-positive naive cells relative to CXCR3-negative naive cells.

5' RACE with UMI labels generated the TRB cDNA libraries. TCRdb re-called the 5' RACE reads; every CDR3 protein appears as one record, without DNA. Its clone listing holds a few thousand distinct CDR3 sequences. These receptors have no known antigen. Sequencing used naive CXCR3+ CD8+ T cells from blood. Subset of the sample: CD45RO-CCR7+CD27+CD95- naive CD8+ T cells expressing CXCR3 (TNR3+). The source is a human donor in good health. Some clones in this sample may be carry-over from other donors' samples.

Frequency places this clonotype as medium-sized. This chain connects TRBV29-1 to TRBJ2-7. CDR1 and CDR2 (germline): SQVTM, ANQGSEA. The CDR3 has 11 amino acids. The CDR3 protein is CSGNLGGEQYF.

The CDR3 sequence is CASSRVGAGNIQYF. The rearrangement uses TRBV7-9 and TRBJ2-4; the TCRdb D gene call, TRBD1, has no DNA to confirm it. This CDR3 is 14 amino acids long. CDR1 and CDR2 from the germline V gene are SEHNR and FQNEAQ (reference sequence).

V and J are TRBV27 and TRBJ2-1; the D call of TRBD2 rests on TCRdb alone, since no DNA is present to check it. The CDR3 length is 15 residues. Germline assignment: CDR1 MNHEY and CDR2 SMNVEV (reference sequence). The CDR3 here is CASSLGVSGMGEQFF.

This clonotype counts as medium-sized by frequency. The V and J genes are TRBV9 and TRBJ2-7; the TRBD2 assignment by TCRdb is unverifiable without DNA. This CDR3 contains 14 residues. Germline V gives CDR1 SGDLS, CDR2 YYNGEE. The CDR3 reads CASSVGSGIAEQYF. Drawing the rest from reference TRBV9 and TRBJ2-7, the complete variable domain is DSGVTQTPKHLITATGQRVTLRCSPRSGDLSVYWYQQSLDQGLQFLIQYYNGEERAKGNILERFSAQQFPDLHSELNLSSLELGDSALYFCASSVGSGIAEQYFGPGTRLTVT.

This chain links TRBV6-5 with TRBJ2-5; TCRdb's D call, TRBD1, is unchecked because there is no DNA. The CDR3 contains 14 residues. Germline CDR1 MNHEY, CDR2 SVGAGI. The CDR3 sequence is CASSYSGGAETQYF.

The genes are TRBV20-1 and TRBJ2-1; lacking DNA, the TRBD1 call made by TCRdb goes unchecked. Germline V gene sequence: CDR1 DFQATT, CDR2 SNEGSKA (reference sequence). CDR3 length: 14 amino acids. The CDR3 spells CSPRVRRSYNEQFF.

Considering frequency, this clonotype is medium-sized. The gene calls are TRBV29-1 and TRBJ2-3; TCRdb's D call of TRBD2 is untestable without DNA. This CDR3 has 13 residues. Looked up from germline, CDR1 is SQVTM and CDR2 is ANQGSEA. The CDR3 here is CSGVSPITDTQYF.

This clonotype is identified as medium-sized (0.01 to 0.1%) from frequency. The CDR3 protein is CASSLVTEATDTQYF. The chain is built from TRBV5-6 and TRBJ2-3. The CDR3 consists of 15 residues. From germline, CDR1 is SGHDT and CDR2 YYEEEE.

The rearrangement uses TRBV5-6 and TRBJ2-7. The CDR3 runs to 14 residues. Germline assignment: CDR1 SGHDT and CDR2 YYEEEE. The CDR3 loop is CASSFGGRPYEQYF.

The chain uses TRBV7-9 and TRBJ1-4. CDR1 and CDR2 from the germline V gene are SEHNR and FQNEAQ (reference sequence). The CDR3 contains 17 residues. Here the CDR3 reads CASSTHDFRGRSAKLFF.

The V and J genes are TRBV7-8 and TRBJ2-7. CDR1 and CDR2 (germline): SGHVS, FQNEAQ. This CDR3 is built from 13 residues. CDR3 sequence reads: CASSLDRPYEQYF.

J is TRBJ1-1 and V is TRBV3-1; TCRdb proposes TRBD1, but this gene call is untestable without DNA. Germline CDR1 LGHDT, CDR2 YNNKEL (reference sequence). CDR3 size: 14 residues. The CDR3 reads CASSLRPGTSEAFF.

Measured by frequency, this clonotype is medium-sized. This rearrangement joins TRBV25-1 to TRBJ2-1; lacking DNA, the TRBD2 call made by TCRdb goes unchecked. The germline gives CDR1 MGHDK, CDR2 SYGVNS. The CDR3 totals 11 residues. The CDR3 reads CASGQLGEQFF.

The chain has TRBV20-1 and TRBJ1-2. Germline V gene sequence: CDR1 DFQATT, CDR2 SNEGSKA (reference sequence). The CDR3 consists of 13 residues. Here the CDR3 reads CSARDPGNYGYTF.

The J gene is TRBJ2-7, the V gene TRBV2; TCRdb lists TRBD1, though no DNA is available to test this call. Germline CDR1 is SNHLY and CDR2 is FYNNEI. The CDR3 spans 15 residues. The CDR3 reads CASSDTGGPSYEQYF.

This chain connects TRBV14 to TRBJ2-1; the D gene TCRdb calls, TRBD1, cannot be checked with no DNA. Germline values: CDR1 SGHDN, CDR2 FVKESK. This CDR3 has 16 amino acids. This chain's CDR3 is CASSQDPGQGSVEQFF.

This chain links TRBV11-1 with TRBJ1-1. Looked up from germline, CDR1 is SGHAT and CDR2 is FQDESV (reference sequence). The CDR3 extends over 12 amino acids. This CDR3 reads CASSLLGTEAFF.

This rearrangement joins TRBV29-1 to TRBJ2-7. Germline CDR1 is SQVTM and CDR2 is ANQGSEA. The CDR3 extends over 14 amino acids. CDR3 sequence: CSVDVVRGTDEQYF.

J is TRBJ2-1 and V is TRBV28; TCRdb's assignment of TRBD1 cannot be checked, as there is no DNA. This CDR3 contains 17 residues. Germline CDR1 MDHEN, CDR2 SYDVKM. The CDR3 sequence is CASSSWGSGGSYNQQFF. Full variable domain (remainder filled in from reference TRBV28 and TRBJ2-1): DVKVTQSSRYLVKRTGEKVFLECVQDMDHENMFWYRQDPGLGLRLIYFSYDVKMKEKGDIPEGYSVSREKKERFSLILESASTNQTSMYLCASSSWGSGGSYNQQFFGPGTRLTVL.

This clonotype is identified as medium-sized from frequency. The V gene is TRBV7-9, the J gene TRBJ2-7. The V gene's germline CDR1 is SEHNR and CDR2 FQNEAQ (reference sequence). The CDR3 totals 15 residues. The CDR3 spells CASSLSWASSYEQYF.

This chain uses TRBV13 with TRBJ2-1; TCRdb's D gene call, TRBD2, goes unchecked for lack of DNA. CDR3 length equals 17 residues. CDR1 and CDR2 from the germline V gene are PRHDT and FYEKMQ (reference sequence). CDR3 in amino acids: CASSSRTSGISYNEQFF.

The V gene is TRBV7-6, the J gene TRBJ1-4. This CDR3 contains 15 residues. CDR1 and CDR2 from the germline V gene are SGHVS and FNYEAQ. The CDR3 region is CASSSKWGGAEKLFF.

This clonotype ranks as medium-sized in terms of frequency. The chain links TRBV6-5 to TRBJ2-7; absent DNA, TCRdb's TRBD1 call cannot be checked. This CDR3 is built from 16 residues. CDR1 and CDR2 from the germline V gene are MNHEY and SVGAGI. CDR3 sequence: CASSYSTGETGYEQYF.

This clonotype is medium-sized (0.01 to 0.1%) by frequency. The CDR3 loop reads CASRETDLGETQYF. The J gene is TRBJ2-5, the V gene TRBV19. CDR1 LNHDA and CDR2 SQIVND come from the germline V gene (reference sequence). The CDR3 has 14 amino acids.

This CDR3 is CASSDAKGRKNIQYF. This rearrangement joins TRBV25-1 to TRBJ2-4; the D call of TRBD1 rests on TCRdb alone, since no DNA is present to check it. The CDR3 loop spans 15 amino acids. Looked up from germline, CDR1 is MGHDK and CDR2 is SYGVNS.